This T cell receptor (beta chain) derives from a study of cytomegalovirus exposure and HLA in healthy donors (dated by TCRdb to between 2016 and 2019). In terms of the full investigation: According to an earlier analysis of 587 of the donors, some 180 million T cells yielded some 120 million unique TCR beta sequences and around 300 Gb of sequence data. Roughly 300 gigabases of sequencing data and 70 million to 100 million unique TCR sequences made up an early release that covered 500 to 650 HLA-typed donors. Of the 350 to 450 genotyped donors, about 84% fell in the genetic ancestry cluster associated with self-reported Caucasian donors. The study was designed to test whether signatures of past pathogen exposure could be identified by cataloging public T cell receptors. The study profiled the T cell repertoires of more than 500 subjects by immunosequencing and related them to cytomegalovirus serostatus. In addition to the first cohort of roughly 700 subjects, a separate validation cohort of some 120 different subjects was used. To predict cytomegalovirus infection status, the study combined high-throughput TCR immunosequencing, statistical association of individual TCRs with disease status, and machine learning. To study patterns of TCR occurrence, a later analysis re-analyzed previously published TCR beta repertoires from 550 to 800 donors and added high-resolution HLA genotyping. Rather than drawing on any new phenotypic data, the later analysis identified candidate immune exposures from TCR beta sequences and the way those sequences occurred across donors. To decide whether each TCR beta V gene segment behaved as functional or pseudogenic, an earlier analysis of some 540 of the donors relied on high-throughput TCR beta sequencing. Donor age, sex, ethnicity and CMV serostatus were compiled alongside the repertoire data. A later genetic analysis used genome-wide SNP genotypes for 398 of the 666 donors, treating that subset as a discovery cohort. All discovery cohort repertoires had been generated using a single sequencing platform. Class I and class II HLA loci were covered by the typing at four-digit resolution. The number of typed donors differed by locus: about 620-640 for A, B, C, DRB1 and DQB1; some 540 for DQA1; 606 for DPA1; and about 450 for DPB1. Four or five DR-DQ haplotypes were treated as single units for association and clustering because of strong linkage in the cohort. Among about 390 genotyped donors of the cohort, an average of approximately 240,000 unique TCR beta nucleotide sequences were sequenced per donor, around 20% of them non-productive. Findings and caveats that apply to the study as a whole: In a later genetic analysis, fewer N-insertions in productive TCRs were reported among donors in an Asian-associated ancestry cluster than the roughly 710-donor mean. The cohort was sequenced for TCR beta chains only, and without alpha or paired-chain data the features that could be detected were limited. A total of fewer than 200 TCR beta chains were listed by the study as associated with cytomegalovirus. A later analysis reported that several top co-occurrence clusters appeared linked to parvovirus B19, influenza, CMV and Epstein-Barr virus. Linkage disequilibrium might explain the correlated functional status among segregating V segments, but an unknown experimental factor could not be excluded. A cluster of highly shared sequence variants was judged likely to be a technical artifact of the sequencing pipeline. According to the authors, the approach could potentially be generalized to other disease states and immunological phenotypes. Because counts were too low, roughly 18 rarely observed V segments, including chromosome 9 orphons, were left out of the earlier analysis of roughly 600 of the donors. V-gene and J-gene trimming of TCR beta chains was associated with a missense DCLRE1C variant in a later genetic analysis, and the association was replicated in an independent cohort. When HLA alleles, especially DR and DQ, strongly co-occurred, TCR associations were difficult to assign to individual alleles. The only immune exposure information available for the cohort was CMV serostatus. A later analysis found that HLA-associated TCR beta chains were more clonally expanded and had lower generation probabilities than equally common non-associated chains. In a later analysis, most CMV-associated TCR beta chains were found to appear HLA-restricted, with HLA associations seemingly driven largely by CMV exposure. HLA typing was unavailable for some donors at each locus, so association tests used only the typed subset. In an earlier analysis of 587 of the donors, most TCR beta V segments appeared in productive rearrangements about 90% or about 30% of the time, broadly matching IMGT annotations. The 87-base-pair reads could not distinguish some IMGT-functional V segments, including TRBV6-2 and TRBV6-3, so those segments were excluded. Most TCR sequences were observed very rarely across donors, whereas some public TCRs were present in many individuals. Sequencing depth was assumed to be roughly uniform across donors in the presence/absence analyses, though that assumption may not hold. A further reported finding was that TCR beta sequences accurately predicted the HLA-A and HLA-B alleles for most subjects in the first cohort. In vitro tests confirmed that a few of the cytomegalovirus-associated TCR beta chains recognize cytomegalovirus antigens. According to a later analysis, TCR association rates differed among HLA loci, with DRB1 alleles showing the most associated TCRs and HLA-C alleles showing the fewest. The classifier was reported to diagnose cytomegalovirus status with high specificity and sensitivity in both the original and validation cohorts. A later analysis associated 17,000 or so TCR beta sequences with specific HLA alleles at a false discovery rate of 0.05.

V and J are trimmed by 9 bases and 2 bases, and the gene matches miss 3 bases of the junction. The germline V gene (reference sequence) yields MNHNY for CDR1 and SVGAGI for CDR2. The CDR3 measures 14 amino acids from cysteine to phenylalanine. Kept here is only the CDR3 DNA, which spans 42 bases and is read in frame from base 1. Receptor amplification or capture employed the immunoSEQ multiplex PCR assay. The multiplex PCR relied on a mix of 60 forward primers for TCR Vbeta segments and 13 reverse primers for TCR Jbeta segments. A multiplex PCR assay on genomic DNA amplified the CDR3 region of rearranged TCR beta genes. Amplified TCR beta libraries were sequenced as 87-base-pair reads on the Illumina HiSeq System. The authors processed their data as follows. A later analysis tallied 75 million to 85 million unique TCR beta chains across the approximately 670 repertoires, and some 10 million of those chains were shared by two or more donors. Raw reads were error-corrected and collapsed into unique sequences by a nearest-neighbor algorithm in which closely related sequences were merged to remove PCR and sequencing errors. To assign V, D and J gene segments, CDR3 sequences were aligned to IMGT reference sequences. For a sequence to be retained, a match of at least six nucleotides to both a V gene segment and a J gene segment was required. A rearrangement counted as productive if the CDR3 had no stop codons and remained in frame with V and J, and every other rearrangement counted as non-productive. CDR3 was defined by IMGT convention, running from the second conserved V-encoded cysteine to the conserved J-encoded phenylalanine. The earlier analysis of some 600 of the donors excluded sequences that lacked an unambiguous match to a single V gene segment. An earlier analysis of under 750 of the donors called V segments functional above 56.7% productive rearrangements and segregating when the between-donor standard deviation exceeded 5%. A statistical classification framework was built for diagnosing cytomegalovirus status from the catalog of TCR beta chain sequences. V and J gene assignment, in a later analysis, came from comparing TCR nucleotide sequences with IMGT/GENE-DB human TR gene sequences. In a later analysis, CDR3 sequences and most-parsimonious VDJ recombination scenarios were assigned using the TCRdist pipeline. In a later analysis, each TCR beta chain was defined by its CDR3 amino acid sequence together with its V-gene family, and reads lacking a unique V-gene family were excluded. A later analysis removed 600 or so highly shared, low-generation-probability nucleotide sequences to deal with suspected cross-contamination and a sequencing artifact. In a later analysis, a clonal expansion index for each public chain was calculated from normalized within-repertoire ranks of inferred template counts. In a later analysis, generation probabilities were computed using a VDJ recombination model fitted to out-of-frame rearrangements, and the results were checked against IGoR. In a later analysis, TCR-TCR, TCR-HLA and TCR-CMV co-occurrence was scored with hypergeometric tests, and a repertoire-size bias correction was applied to TCR pairs. In a later analysis, false discovery rates were estimated by permuting HLA or CMV assignments 20 times. In a later analysis, co-occurring TCRs were grouped using DBSCAN, with TCRdist sequence similarity added in when clustering inside HLA-allele-positive subsets. Repertoires with fewer than 30,000 or more than 120,000 public chains were left out of co-occurrence clustering, as were several repertoires with anomalous nucleotide sharing. This is the immuneACCESS table as TCRdb keeps it, with only in-frame sequences that have V and J called. A part of the clones is gone; compared with another copy, unresolved V genes explain less than half, and the rest is unexplained. The D gene and trimming were derived from the DNA, and the V and J assignments and clone size from that table. The sample profile shows hundreds of thousands of clones; approximately 85% of them were found once. Clones ranked in the top ten supply 0.24% of the sample.

This clone was recorded only once. The antigen this receptor binds is unknown. The input lacks base qualities; no much larger clone sits a single base away. The cohort comprised some 730 healthy bone marrow donors. Cohort members were all nominally healthy when sampled, although unrecorded immune exposures were likely present. The donor was CMV seronegative and was included in the group of a few hundred seronegative cohort members. A peripheral blood sample was provided by each donor, and peripheral blood mononuclear cells were used for TCR beta sequencing. The Qiagen DNeasy Blood Extraction Kit was used to extract genomic DNA from the blood cell samples.

Material for sequencing was PBMCs. The chain employs TRBV6-6 and TRBJ2-6; 8 bases in the junction line up with TRBD1. This TCR came from a girl aged 2-10 years in good health and CMV-seronegative. The nucleotide sequence reads as follows: TGTGCCAGTGGACAGGGTCCTGGGGCCAACGTCCTGACTTTC. Its coded protein is CASGQGPGANVLTF.